This T cell receptor (beta chain) was documented in a study of blood T cell repertoires in COVID-19. In the source study's methods: Quantification of nucleated cells was approximated via reference gene primer amplification. Generated by immunoSEQ multiplex PCR, the TCRdb table keeps only in-frame clones and is missing some. V and J calls and clone size are as listed in that table; D and trimming were resolved from the DNA. The data show under 500,000 clones, with around 89% seen just once and 4.3% held by the top ten. This CDR3 has 13 residues. V lost 3 bases to trimming and J lost 6 bases, with 9 bases between them. Germline CDR1 reads WSHSY; CDR2 reads SAAADI.

The sequence derives from a woman aged 25 to 45 with acute or convalescent COVID-19. Source material: peripheral blood. The V gene is TRBV10-2, the J gene TRBJ2-1, with D perhaps matching TRBD2 (5 bases). The CDR3 DNA sequence: TGCGCCAGCAGTGAAATCCGGGGCAATGAGCAGTTCTTC. Encoded protein: CASSEIRGNEQFF.